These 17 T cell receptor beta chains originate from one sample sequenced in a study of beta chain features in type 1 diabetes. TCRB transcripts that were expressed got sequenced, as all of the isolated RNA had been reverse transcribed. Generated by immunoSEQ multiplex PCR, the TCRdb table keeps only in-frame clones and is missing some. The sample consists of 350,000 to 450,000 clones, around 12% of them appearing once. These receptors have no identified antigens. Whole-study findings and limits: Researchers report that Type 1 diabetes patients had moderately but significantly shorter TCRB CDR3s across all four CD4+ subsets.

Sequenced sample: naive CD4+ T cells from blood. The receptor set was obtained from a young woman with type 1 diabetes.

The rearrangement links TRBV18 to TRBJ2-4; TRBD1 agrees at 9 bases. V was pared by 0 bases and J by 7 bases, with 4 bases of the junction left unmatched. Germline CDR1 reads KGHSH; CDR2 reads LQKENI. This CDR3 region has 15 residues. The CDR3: CASSPPGQGMNIQYF. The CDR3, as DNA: TGTGCCAGCTCACCACCGGGACAGGGTATGAACATTCAGTACTTC.

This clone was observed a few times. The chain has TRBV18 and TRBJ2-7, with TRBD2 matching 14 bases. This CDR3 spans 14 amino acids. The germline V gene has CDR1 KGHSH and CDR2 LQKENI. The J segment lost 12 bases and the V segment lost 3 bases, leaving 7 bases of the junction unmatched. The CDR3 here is CASSPDGLAGGLYF. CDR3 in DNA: TGTGCCAGCTCACCGGACGGACTAGCGGGAGGTCTGTACTTC.

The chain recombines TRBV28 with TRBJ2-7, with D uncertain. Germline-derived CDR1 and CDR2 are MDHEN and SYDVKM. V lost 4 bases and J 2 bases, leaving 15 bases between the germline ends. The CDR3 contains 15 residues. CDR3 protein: CASSSLGRNPYEQYF. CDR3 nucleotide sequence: TGTGCCAGCAGTTCCCTCGGCAGGAATCCCTACGAGCAGTACTTC.

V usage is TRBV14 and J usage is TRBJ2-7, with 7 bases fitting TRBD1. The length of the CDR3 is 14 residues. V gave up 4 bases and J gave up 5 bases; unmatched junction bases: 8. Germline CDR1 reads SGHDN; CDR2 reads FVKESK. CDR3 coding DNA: TGTGCCAGCAGCCTGACAGGGATCCTCCACGAGCAGTACTTC. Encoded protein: CASSLTGILHEQYF.

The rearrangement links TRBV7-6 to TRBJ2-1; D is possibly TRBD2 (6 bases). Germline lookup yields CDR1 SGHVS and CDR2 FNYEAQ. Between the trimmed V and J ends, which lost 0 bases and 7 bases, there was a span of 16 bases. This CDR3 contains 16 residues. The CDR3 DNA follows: TGTGCCAGCAGCTTAGCGGGCGGAAGAGGAGGGAATGAGCAGTTCTTC. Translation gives CASSLAGGRGGNEQFF.

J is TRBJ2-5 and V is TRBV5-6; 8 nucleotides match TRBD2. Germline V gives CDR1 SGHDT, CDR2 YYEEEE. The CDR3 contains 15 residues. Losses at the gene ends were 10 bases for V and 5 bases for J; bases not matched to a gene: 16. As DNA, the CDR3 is TGTGCCTGTAACCGACGTGCGGGGGGTGGGGAGACCCAGTACTTC. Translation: CACNRRAGGGETQYF.

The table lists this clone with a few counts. CDR3 bases: TGTGCCTGGAGCGGGGACTCCACAGATACGCAGTATTTT. Residues: CAWSGDSTDTQYF. V usage is TRBV30 and J usage is TRBJ2-3; the D gene is possibly TRBD2 (6 bases). Trimming pared 3 bases from V and 2 bases from J, leaving 9 bases between. This CDR3 spans 13 amino acids. Germline CDR1 is GTSNPN and CDR2 is SVGIG (reference sequence).

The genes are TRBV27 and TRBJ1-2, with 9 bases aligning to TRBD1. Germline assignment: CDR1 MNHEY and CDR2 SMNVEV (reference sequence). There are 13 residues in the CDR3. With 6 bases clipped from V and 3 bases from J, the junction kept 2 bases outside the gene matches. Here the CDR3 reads CASRTGGHYGYTF. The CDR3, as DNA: TGTGCCAGCAGGACAGGGGGACACTATGGCTACACCTTC.

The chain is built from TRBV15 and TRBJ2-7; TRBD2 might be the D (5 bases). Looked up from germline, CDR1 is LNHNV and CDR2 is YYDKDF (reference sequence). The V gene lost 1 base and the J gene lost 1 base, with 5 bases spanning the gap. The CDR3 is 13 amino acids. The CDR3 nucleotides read TGTGCCACCAGCAGAGCGGGGTCCTACGAGCAGTACTTC. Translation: CATSRAGSYEQYF.

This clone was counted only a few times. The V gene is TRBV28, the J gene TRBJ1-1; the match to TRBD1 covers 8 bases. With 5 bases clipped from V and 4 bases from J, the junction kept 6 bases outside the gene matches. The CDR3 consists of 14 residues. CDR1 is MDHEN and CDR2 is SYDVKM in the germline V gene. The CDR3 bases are TGTGCCAGCAGTACCAAACAGGGGGGCACTGAAGCTTTCTTT. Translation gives CASSTKQGGTEAFF.

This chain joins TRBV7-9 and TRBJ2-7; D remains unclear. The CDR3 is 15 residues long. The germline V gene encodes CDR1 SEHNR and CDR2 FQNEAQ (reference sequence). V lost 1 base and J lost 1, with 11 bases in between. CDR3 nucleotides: TGTGCCAGCAGCTTAGGCGCGGCGGCATCCTACGAGCAGTACTTC. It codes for CASSLGAAASYEQYF. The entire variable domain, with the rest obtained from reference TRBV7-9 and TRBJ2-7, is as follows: DTGVSQNPRHKITKRGQNVTFRCDPISEHNRLYWYRQTLGQGPEFLTYFQNEAQLEKSRLLSDRFSAERPKGSFSTLEIQRTEQGDSAMYLCASSLGAAASYEQYFGPGTRLTVT.

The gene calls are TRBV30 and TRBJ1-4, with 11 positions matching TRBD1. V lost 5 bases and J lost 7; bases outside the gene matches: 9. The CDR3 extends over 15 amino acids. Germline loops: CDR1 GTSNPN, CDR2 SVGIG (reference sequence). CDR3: CAWAKGQGEPEKLFF. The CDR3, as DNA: TGTGCCTGGGCCAAGGGACAGGGGGAACCTGAAAAACTGTTTTTT.

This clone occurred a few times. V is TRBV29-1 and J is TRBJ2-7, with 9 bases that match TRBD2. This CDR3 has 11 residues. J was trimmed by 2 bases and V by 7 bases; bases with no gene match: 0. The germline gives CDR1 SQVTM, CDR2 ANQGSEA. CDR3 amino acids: CSASGAYEQYF. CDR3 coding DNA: TGCAGCGCTAGCGGGGCCTACGAGCAGTACTTC.

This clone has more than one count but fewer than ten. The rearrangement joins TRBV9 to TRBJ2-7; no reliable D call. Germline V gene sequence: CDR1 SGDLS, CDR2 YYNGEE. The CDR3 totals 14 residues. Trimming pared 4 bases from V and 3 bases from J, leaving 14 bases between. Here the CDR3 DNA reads TGTGCCAGCAGCCCACCATCGGGTCGCTACGAGCAGTACTTC. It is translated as CASSPPSGRYEQYF.

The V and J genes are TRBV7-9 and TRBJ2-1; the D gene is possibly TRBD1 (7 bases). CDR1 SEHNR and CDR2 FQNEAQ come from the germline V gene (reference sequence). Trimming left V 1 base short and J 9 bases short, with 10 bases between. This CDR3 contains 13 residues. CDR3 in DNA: TGTGCCAGCAGCTTAGAGCAGGGGGGTGAGCAGTTCTTC. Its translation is CASSLEQGGEQFF. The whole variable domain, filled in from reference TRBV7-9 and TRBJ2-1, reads DTGVSQNPRHKITKRGQNVTFRCDPISEHNRLYWYRQTLGQGPEFLTYFQNEAQLEKSRLLSDRFSAERPKGSFSTLEIQRTEQGDSAMYLCASSLEQGGEQFFGPGTRLTVL.

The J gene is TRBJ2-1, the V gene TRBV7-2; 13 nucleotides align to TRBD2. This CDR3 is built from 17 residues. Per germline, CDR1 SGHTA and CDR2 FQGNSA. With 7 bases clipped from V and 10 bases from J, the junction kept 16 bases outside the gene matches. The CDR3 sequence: CASMPPQGLAGVREQFF. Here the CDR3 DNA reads TGTGCCAGCATGCCGCCCCAAGGACTAGCGGGAGTTCGGGAGCAGTTCTTC.

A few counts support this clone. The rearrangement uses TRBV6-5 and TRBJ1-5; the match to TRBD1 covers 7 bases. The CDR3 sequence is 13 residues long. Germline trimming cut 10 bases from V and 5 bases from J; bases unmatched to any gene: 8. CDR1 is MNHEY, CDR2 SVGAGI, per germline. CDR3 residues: CATGQVQHQPQHF. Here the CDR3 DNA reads TGTGCCACTGGACAGGTGCAACATCAGCCCCAGCATTTT.